These 5 T cell receptor beta chains came from one sample sequenced in a study of blood T cell repertoires in COVID-19. Produced via immunoSEQ multiplex PCR; TCRdb's table is partial and in-frame only. In the table there are around 290,000 clones, approximately 91% of which are singletons. The material sequenced was peripheral blood. The receptors derive from a woman aged 25 to 39 with COVID-19, enrolled during active disease.

V and J are TRBV30 and TRBJ2-1, with TRBD2 matching 11 bases. The CDR3 length is 19 residues. V lost 2 bases, J lost 0 bases, and 12 bases stayed unmatched. The germline CDR1 and CDR2 sequences are GTSNPN and SVGIG (reference sequence). In DNA form, the CDR3 reads TGTGCCTGGAGTAATTTGGGACTAGCGGCCCTCAGCTCCTACAATGAGCAGTTCTTC. Protein sequence: CAWSNLGLAALSSYNEQFF. Drawing the rest from reference TRBV30 and TRBJ2-1, the complete variable domain is SQTIHQWPATLVQPVGSPLSLECTVEGTSNPNLYWYRQAAGRGLQLLFYSVGIGQISSEVPQNLSASRPQDRQFILSSKKLLLSDSGFYLCAWSNLGLAALSSYNEQFFGPGTRLTVL.

The CDR3 coding sequence is TGTGCCAGTAGTTCCGTAGAGGGAGGGCGAGGTCAGCCCCAGCATTTT. Its translation is CASSSVEGGRGQPQHF. The chain combines TRBV19 with TRBJ1-5; no clear D. Trimming left V 5 bases short and J 6 bases short, with 20 bases between. The CDR3 consists of 16 residues. The germline CDR1 and CDR2 sequences are LNHDA and SQIVND (reference sequence).

This chain uses TRBV24-1 with TRBJ2-5; 14 nucleotides agree with TRBD2. Germline V gives CDR1 KGHDR, CDR2 SFDVKD. The length of the CDR3 is 17 residues. Trimming cost V 5 bases and J 5 bases; bases outside gene matches: 9. CDR3 sequence: CATSGEGTSGSEETQYF. CDR3 sequence (DNA): TGTGCCACCAGTGGAGAAGGGACTAGCGGGAGCGAGGAGACCCAGTACTTC.

The V call is TRBV7-9, the J call TRBJ1-4; a weak D match, TRBD1 (5 bases). Trimming took 8 bases from V and 7 from J, leaving 17 bases between them. This CDR3 is built from 14 residues. Germline-derived CDR1 and CDR2 are SEHNR and FQNEAQ (reference sequence). CDR3 loop: CASGAQGEGEKLFF. The CDR3 DNA is TGTGCCAGCGGGGCTCAGGGTGAAGGTGAAAAACTGTTTTTT.

The chain combines TRBV5-4 with TRBJ2-1; maybe TRBD2 (5 bases). The CDR3 extends over 15 amino acids. Germline V gives CDR1 SGHNT, CDR2 YYREEE (reference sequence). V was pared by 2 bases and J by 0 bases, with 9 bases between. CDR3 coding DNA: TGTGCCAGCAGCTTACAGCGGTACTCCTACAATGAGCAGTTCTTC. Its translation is CASSLQRYSYNEQFF.